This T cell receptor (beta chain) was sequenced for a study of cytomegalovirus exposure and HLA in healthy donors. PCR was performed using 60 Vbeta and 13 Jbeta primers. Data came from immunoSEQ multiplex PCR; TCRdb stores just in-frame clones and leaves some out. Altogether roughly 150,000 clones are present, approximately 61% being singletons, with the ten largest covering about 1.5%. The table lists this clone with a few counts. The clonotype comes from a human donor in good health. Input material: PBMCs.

Here the CDR3 reads CAISESQGIREKLFF. CDR3 coding DNA: TGTGCCATCAGTGAGTCACAGGGGATAAGGGAAAAACTGTTTTTT. The chain employs TRBV10-3 and TRBJ1-4; 7 bases map to TRBD1. The germline V gene has CDR1 ENHRY and CDR2 SYGVKD. The ends lost 0 bases at V and 8 bases at J; junction bases unmatched: 6. CDR3 size: 15 residues.